The 24 T cell receptor beta chains reported below all come from one sample, sequenced in a study of blood T cell repertoires in COVID-19. Data came from immunoSEQ multiplex PCR; TCRdb stores just in-frame clones and leaves some out. The sample consists of about 170,000 clones, around 89% of them appearing once. Sequencing was carried out using PBMCs or T cells enriched from blood (not recorded which). The source is a woman under 30 who had recovered from COVID-19.

The rearrangement links TRBV7-8 to TRBJ1-2; D gene unclear. CDR3 size: 14 residues. Trimming took 5 bases from V and 3 from J, leaving 13 bases between them. The germline gives CDR1 SGHVS, CDR2 FQNEAQ. The CDR3 coding sequence is TGTGCCAGCAGCCCGACGGTGGGCCACTATGGCTACACCTTC. This codes for CASSPTVGHYGYTF.

The chain carries TRBV27 and TRBJ2-5, with a tentative D call TRBD1 (5 bases). Trimming left V 2 bases short and J 5 bases short, with 15 bases between. Looked up from germline, CDR1 is MNHEY and CDR2 is SMNVEV (reference sequence). The CDR3 loop spans 15 amino acids. The CDR3 is CASSLTPRVSETQYF. The CDR3 coding sequence is TGTGCCAGCAGTTTAACCCCCAGGGTATCTGAGACCCAGTACTTC.

With regard to this clone: This sample includes further DNA sequences coding for the same CDR3. The rearrangement joins TRBV7-3 to TRBJ2-3; D is possibly TRBD2 (5 bases). The CDR3 loop spans 14 amino acids. The germline V gene has CDR1 SGHTA and CDR2 FQGTGA. Deletions cut 2 bases from V and 1 base from J, with 7 bases between. The CDR3 loop is CASSLVGGTDTQYF. The CDR3 nucleotides read TGTGCCAGCAGCTTAGTGGGAGGCACAGATACGCAGTATTTT.

V gene TRBV7-9 combines with J gene TRBJ2-7; D call uncertain. The CDR3 contains 15 residues. The V gene's germline CDR1 is SEHNR and CDR2 FQNEAQ (reference sequence). Between the trimmed V and J ends, which lost 8 bases and 2 bases, there was a span of 19 bases. The CDR3 spells CASSEVEGRPYEQYF. The CDR3 region has the DNA TGTGCCAGCTCCGAGGTCGAAGGAAGACCCTACGAGCAGTACTTC.

The chain joins TRBV28 to TRBJ2-7, with a weak D call TRBD1 (5 bases). V gave up 2 bases and J gave up 4 bases, with 12 bases separating them. CDR1 and CDR2 (germline): MDHEN, SYDVKM. The CDR3 is 14 residues long. The CDR3 here is CASSLRQGWYEQYF. The CDR3 DNA reads TGTGCCAGCAGTTTAAGGCAGGGTTGGTACGAGCAGTACTTC.

In this sample, this clone turned up once. V usage is TRBV7-2 and J usage is TRBJ2-7; D is perhaps TRBD2 (5 bases). V gave up 2 bases and J gave up 2 bases, with 13 bases separating them. Germline assignment: CDR1 SGHTA and CDR2 FQGNSA. CDR3 length equals 15 residues. The CDR3 sequence is CASSLTAGDTYEQYF. CDR3 DNA sequence: TGTGCCAGCAGCTTAACTGCCGGGGATACCTACGAGCAGTACTTC.

The rearrangement links TRBV7-2 to TRBJ2-1, with 11 nucleotides matching TRBD2. The CDR3 consists of 15 residues. CDR1 and CDR2 from the germline V gene are SGHTA and FQGNSA. Unmatched junction bases numbered 8, after V lost 4 bases and J lost 9 bases. In DNA form, the CDR3 reads TGTGCCAGCAGCTCCCTAGCGGGAGGAGTTGGTGAGCAGTTCTTC. Encoded protein: CASSSLAGGVGEQFF. The whole variable domain, filled in from reference TRBV7-2 and TRBJ2-1, reads GAGVSQSPSNKVTEKGKDVELRCDPISGHTALYWYRQSLGQGLEFLIYFQGNSAPDKSGLPSDRFSAERTGGSVSTLTIQRTQQEDSAVYLCASSSLAGGVGEQFFGPGTRLTVL.

The chain has TRBV13 and TRBJ2-1; D remains ambiguous. V was clipped by 4 bases and J by 10 bases, with 14 bases between them. CDR1 is PRHDT, CDR2 FYEKMQ, per germline (reference sequence). This CDR3 has 13 amino acids. The CDR3 sequence: CASSSVRGSEQFF. CDR3 DNA: TGTGCCAGCAGCTCCGTCCGAGGATCCGAGCAGTTCTTC.

The chain links TRBV2 to TRBJ1-5; D possibly corresponds to TRBD1 (5 bases). Looked up from germline, CDR1 is SNHLY and CDR2 is FYNNEI. The CDR3 runs to 15 residues. The V gene lost 7 bases and the J gene lost 6 bases, with 19 bases spanning the gap. The DNA for the CDR3 is TGTGCCAGCACACCCGGGGGTCTAAAACGTCAGCCCCAGCATTTT. Translating it yields CASTPGGLKRQPQHF.

The chain is built from TRBV6-5 and TRBJ1-1, with D perhaps matching TRBD1 (5 bases). V gave up 9 bases and J gave up 1 base, with 12 bases separating them. In germline, CDR1 is MNHEY, CDR2 SVGAGI. The CDR3 has 13 amino acids. CDR3: CASTRASNTEAFF. The CDR3 DNA follows: TGTGCCAGTACCAGGGCTTCGAACACTGAAGCTTTCTTT.

Of note for this clone: Other DNA sequences in the sample encode the same CDR3. The V gene is TRBV9, the J gene TRBJ2-7; perhaps TRBD1 as D (6 bases). Germline V lookup: CDR1 SGDLS, CDR2 YYNGEE. V lost 0 bases, J lost 6 bases, and 7 bases lay in between. The CDR3 is made up of 12 amino acids. Here the CDR3 reads CASSVGGGEQYF. CDR3 nucleotides: TGTGCCAGCAGCGTAGGAGGGGGCGAGCAGTACTTC. Using reference TRBV9 and TRBJ2-7 for the parts outside the CDR3, the full variable domain is DSGVTQTPKHLITATGQRVTLRCSPRSGDLSVYWYQQSLDQGLQFLIQYYNGEERAKGNILERFSAQQFPDLHSELNLSSLELGDSALYFCASSVGGGEQYFGPGTRLTVT.

The genes are TRBV5-1 and TRBJ1-4, with D possibly being TRBD1 (6 bases). V was pared by 2 bases and J by 5 bases, with 7 bases between. CDR1 is SGHRS, CDR2 YFSETQ, per germline. The CDR3 runs 13 residues. The CDR3 reads CASSFTGNEKLFF. CDR3 nucleotide sequence: TGCGCCAGCAGCTTTACAGGGAATGAAAAACTGTTTTTT. Looking up the rest from reference TRBV5-1 and TRBJ1-4 gives the full variable domain: KAGVTQTPRYLIKTRGQQVTLSCSPISGHRSVSWYQQTPGQGLQFLFEYFSETQRNKGNFPGRFSGRQFSNSRSEMNVSTLELGDSALYLCASSFTGNEKLFFGSGTQLSVL.

The rearrangement links TRBV2 to TRBJ1-1; the D gene is possibly TRBD1 (5 bases). In germline, CDR1 is SNHLY, CDR2 FYNNEI. The CDR3 sequence is 12 residues long. V was cut by 5 bases and J by 8 bases, with 12 bases left in between. This chain's CDR3 is CASSSGQREAFF. In DNA form, the CDR3 reads TGTGCCAGCAGTTCAGGGCAACGGGAAGCTTTCTTT.

The chain employs TRBV27 and TRBJ2-7; 7 positions agree with TRBD1. The CDR3 sequence is 14 residues long. The germline V gene encodes CDR1 MNHEY and CDR2 SMNVEV (reference sequence). Trimming took 6 bases from V and 5 from J; bases not matched to a gene: 10. As DNA, the CDR3 is TGTGCCAGCAGGAAAAGACAGGGCGTCCACGAGCAGTACTTC. It specifies CASRKRQGVHEQYF.

The V gene is TRBV25-1, the J gene TRBJ2-2; D is perhaps TRBD1 (6 bases). CDR1 and CDR2 from the germline V gene are MGHDK and SYGVNS. This CDR3 has 17 amino acids. V was trimmed by 1 base and J by 2 bases, leaving 14 bases between them. The DNA for the CDR3 is TGTGCCAGCAGTGAATCTCAGGGCAGGGGAAACACCGGGGAGCTGTTTTTT. Translation: CASSESQGRGNTGELFF.

The genes are TRBV6-5 and TRBJ1-1, with D maybe TRBD1 (6 bases). V dropped 0 bases and J dropped 7 bases, with 12 bases sitting between them. This CDR3 is built from 14 residues. In germline, CDR1 is MNHEY, CDR2 SVGAGI. CDR3 amino acids: CASSYSIGQSEAFF. CDR3 DNA: TGTGCCAGCAGTTACTCGATAGGACAGAGTGAAGCTTTCTTT.

This chain links TRBV4-1 with TRBJ1-1, with 7 bases fitting TRBD1. CDR3 length: 14 amino acids. Germline CDR1 reads MGHRA; CDR2 reads YSYEKL. V shed 3 bases, J shed 10 bases, and the junction held 11 bases outside the gene matches. CDR3 amino acids: CASSHVDRDQGAFF. CDR3 nucleotide sequence: TGCGCCAGCAGCCACGTCGACAGGGATCAAGGAGCTTTCTTT.

The chain couples TRBV27 to TRBJ1-2; the D gene is possibly TRBD1 (5 bases). This CDR3 has 13 amino acids. From germline, CDR1 is MNHEY and CDR2 SMNVEV (reference sequence). V lost 6 bases, J lost 4 bases, and 12 bases lay in between. This CDR3 reads CASRAVGGYGYTF. CDR3 sequence (DNA): TGTGCCAGCAGGGCTGTGGGGGGCTATGGCTACACCTTC.

This chain connects TRBV4-2 to TRBJ2-3; 8 bases align to TRBD2. Looked up from germline, CDR1 is LGHNA and CDR2 is YNFKEQ. The V and J ends lost 0 bases and 0 bases, in that order; junction bases with no gene match: 2. This CDR3 contains 16 residues. The CDR3, as DNA: TGTGCCAGCAGCCAAGACCCTAGCGGGAGCACAGATACGCAGTATTTT. It yields the protein CASSQDPSGSTDTQYF.

The V and J genes are TRBV4-2 and TRBJ2-3, with 14 nucleotides matching TRBD2. The V and J ends lost 1 base and 5 bases, in that order; junction bases with no gene match: 8. Germline V CDR1 and CDR2: LGHNA, YNFKEQ. This CDR3 has 18 amino acids. The CDR3 region is CASSQVGTSGRSGDTQYF. The CDR3 DNA is TGTGCCAGCAGCCAAGTCGGGACTAGCGGGAGAAGTGGAGATACGCAGTATTTT.

This rearrangement joins TRBV7-2 to TRBJ1-4; no firm D call. The length of the CDR3 is 15 residues. V lost 4 bases and J lost 3, with 12 bases in between. The V gene's germline CDR1 is SGHTA and CDR2 FQGNSA. The CDR3 sequence: CASSSSSVANEKLFF. CDR3 coding DNA: TGTGCCAGCAGCTCCTCCTCGGTAGCTAATGAAAAACTGTTTTTT.

This chain links TRBV2 with TRBJ2-5; TRBD1 agrees at 10 bases. The CDR3 spans 15 residues. The V segment lost 4 bases and the J segment 5 bases; nucleotides outside the gene matches: 7. Germline assignment: CDR1 SNHLY and CDR2 FYNNEI. CDR3 nucleotide sequence: TGTGCCAGCAGTGCAGACAGGGGGCGTGGGGAGACCCAGTACTTC. This translates into CASSADRGRGETQYF.

The gene calls are TRBV5-1 and TRBJ2-7; 12 positions match TRBD2. V was clipped by 0 bases and J by 4 bases; unmatched bases: 8. There are 17 residues in the CDR3. The germline V gene has CDR1 SGHRS and CDR2 YFSETQ. CDR3 nucleotide sequence: TGCGCCAGCAGCTTGGGTGGACTAGCGGGACCTTCTTACGAGCAGTACTTC. Its protein product is CASSLGGLAGPSYEQYF.

This clone was observed a single time. DNA for the CDR3: TGCGCCAGCAGCCAAGGACCGCGTAGGTCGGGGAAAAATCAGCCCCAGCATTTT. It translates to CASSQGPRRSGKNQPQHF. J is TRBJ1-5 and V is TRBV4-1; D not resolved. Germline CDR1 is MGHRA and CDR2 is YSYEKL. The V end was cut by 1 base, the J end by 4 bases, with 20 bases between. This CDR3 has 18 residues.